This T cell receptor (beta chain) was obtained from a study of cytomegalovirus exposure and HLA in healthy donors. Study-wide results and limits: In the roughly 120 validation repertoires, roughly 94% of cluster scores exceeded 0, per a later analysis. Researchers counted 164 TCR beta chains as cytomegalovirus-associated.

Of note for this clone: Antigen: not known.

CDR3 length equals 16 residues. The germline V gene has CDR1 SGHRS and CDR2 YFSETQ. The V and J ends lost 2 bases and 0 bases, in that order; junction bases with no gene match: 3. Assay: immunoSEQ multiplex PCR; the TCRdb copy retains only in-frame clones and omits some. Of about 160,000 clones in the sample, 88% were seen once. The study drew the donors from its approximately 110-subject validation cohort, separate from the approximately 700-subject first cohort. The material sequenced was PBMCs. The V and J genes are TRBV5-1 and TRBJ2-3; 10 bases agree with TRBD1. The sequence was obtained from a man younger than 35 in good health and CMV-seronegative. The CDR3 loop is CASSFLGQGSTDTQYF. The CDR3 DNA is TGCGCCAGCAGCTTTTTGGGACAGGGGAGCACAGATACGCAGTATTTT.